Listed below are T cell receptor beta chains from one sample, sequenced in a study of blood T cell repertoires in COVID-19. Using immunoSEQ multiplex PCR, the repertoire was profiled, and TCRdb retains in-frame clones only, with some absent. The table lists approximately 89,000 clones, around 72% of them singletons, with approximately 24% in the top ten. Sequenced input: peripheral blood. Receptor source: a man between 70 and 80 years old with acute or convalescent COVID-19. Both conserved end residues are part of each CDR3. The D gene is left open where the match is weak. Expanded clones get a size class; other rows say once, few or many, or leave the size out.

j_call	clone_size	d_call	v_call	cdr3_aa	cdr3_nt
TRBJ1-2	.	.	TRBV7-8	CASSGGRAYGYTF	TGTGCCAGCAGCGGAGGGAGGGCCTATGGCTACACCTTC
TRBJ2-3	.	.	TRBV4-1	CASKEGGAGTDTQYF	TGCGCCAGCAAGGAAGGAGGGGCAGGGACAGATACGCAGTATTTT
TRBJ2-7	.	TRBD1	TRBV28	CASRDGGQGFSYEQYF	TGTGCCAGCAGAGATGGGGGACAGGGGTTCTCCTACGAGCAGTACTTC
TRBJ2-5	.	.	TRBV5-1	CASSSTGWETQYF	TGCGCCAGCAGCTCTACAGGGTGGGAGACCCAGTACTTC
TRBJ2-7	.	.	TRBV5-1	CASSLGVNEQYF	TGCGCCAGCAGCTTGGGTGTCAACGAGCAGTACTTC
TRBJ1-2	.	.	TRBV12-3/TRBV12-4	CANGPGGLGYTF	TGTGCCAACGGTCCCGGAGGTTTGGGCTACACCTTC
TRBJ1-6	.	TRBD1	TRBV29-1	CSCSEGQGSSPLHF	TGCAGCTGCTCAGAGGGACAGGGATCTTCACCCCTCCACTTT
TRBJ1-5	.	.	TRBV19	CATLAGDQPQHF	TGTGCCACTTTGGCCGGGGATCAGCCCCAGCATTTT
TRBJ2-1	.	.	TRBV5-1	CASSFFRQDYNEQFF	TGCGCCAGCAGCTTTTTTAGACAGGACTACAATGAGCAGTTCTTC
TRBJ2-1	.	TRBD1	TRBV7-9	CASSLAGTGKNEQFF	TGTGCCAGCAGCTTAGCGGGGACAGGGAAGAATGAGCAGTTCTTC
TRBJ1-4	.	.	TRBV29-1	CSVGRDLNEKLFF	TGCAGCGTTGGGCGGGACCTTAATGAAAAACTGTTTTTT
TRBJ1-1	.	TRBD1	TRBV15	CATSRDLDRGTEAFF	TGTGCCACCAGCAGAGATCTGGACAGGGGCACTGAAGCTTTCTTT
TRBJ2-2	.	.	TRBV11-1	CATDSANTGELFF	TGTGCCACCGACAGTGCGAACACCGGGGAGCTGTTTTTT
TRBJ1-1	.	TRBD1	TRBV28	CASSWNRGFTEAFF	TGTGCCAGCAGTTGGAACAGGGGGTTCACTGAAGCTTTCTTT
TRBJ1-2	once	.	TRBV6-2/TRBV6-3	CASSYPGVAAYGYTF	TGTGCCAGCAGTTACCCGGGGGTGGCTGCCTATGGCTACACCTTC
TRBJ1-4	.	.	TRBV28	CASSSGLEKLFF	TGTGCCAGCAGTTCCGGACTTGAAAAACTGTTTTTT
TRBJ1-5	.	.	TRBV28	CASSLVRAQPQHF	TGTGCCAGCAGTTTAGTCAGGGCTCAGCCCCAGCATTTT
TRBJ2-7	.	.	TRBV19	CASSKDIGGTKAYEQYF	TGTGCCAGTAGTAAGGACATCGGGGGAACGAAAGCCTACGAGCAGTACTTC
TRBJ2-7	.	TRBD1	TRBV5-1	CASKWGGTGSYEQYF	TGCGCCAGCAAATGGGGCGGGACAGGCTCCTACGAGCAGTACTTC
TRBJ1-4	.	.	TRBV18	CASSPRLGEKLFF	TGTGCCAGCTCACCAAGACTCGGGGAAAAACTGTTTTTT
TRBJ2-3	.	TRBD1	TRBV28	CASSFFTDRTTDTQYF	TGTGCCAGCAGTTTTTTCACGGACAGGACCACAGATACGCAGTATTTT
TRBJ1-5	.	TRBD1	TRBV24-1	CATSGTGTSNQPQHF	TGTGCCACCAGCGGGACAGGGACTAGCAATCAGCCCCAGCATTTT
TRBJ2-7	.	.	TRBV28	CASSPGHSEQYF	TGTGCCAGCAGTCCCGGACATTCCGAGCAGTACTTC
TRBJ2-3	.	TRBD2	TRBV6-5	CASRWTSGSPDTQYF	TGTGCCAGCAGGTGGACTAGCGGGAGTCCAGATACGCAGTATTTT
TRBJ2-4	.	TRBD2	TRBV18	CASSPTSVGAKNIQYF	TGTGCCAGCTCACCGACTAGCGTAGGAGCCAAAAACATTCAGTACTTC
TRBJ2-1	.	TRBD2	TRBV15	CATSRTSGAYNEQFF	TGTGCCACCAGCAGAACTAGCGGAGCCTACAATGAGCAGTTCTTC
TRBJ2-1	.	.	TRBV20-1	CSASQEANEQFF	TGCAGTGCTAGTCAGGAAGCCAATGAGCAGTTCTTC
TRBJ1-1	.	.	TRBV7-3	CASSLTGGITEAFF	TGTGCCAGCAGCTTAACAGGGGGTATCACTGAAGCTTTCTTT
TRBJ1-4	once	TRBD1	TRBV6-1	CASSEVKGAPRGEKLFF	TGTGCCAGCAGTGAAGTTAAGGGGGCGCCCCGGGGTGAAAAACTGTTTTTT
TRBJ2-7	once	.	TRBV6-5	CASSRGGIYEQYF	TGTGCCAGTAGCCGTGGCGGGATATACGAGCAGTACTTC
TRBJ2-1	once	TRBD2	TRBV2	CASSRDYSYNEQFF	TGTGCCAGCAGTAGGGACTACTCCTACAATGAGCAGTTCTTC
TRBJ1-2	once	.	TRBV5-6	CASSLVRGTYGYTF	TGTGCCAGCAGCTTGGTTAGGGGTACCTATGGCTACACCTTC
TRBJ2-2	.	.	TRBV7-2	CASSLDGGAPGELFF	TGTGCCAGCAGCTTAGATGGTGGGGCGCCCGGGGAGCTGTTTTTT
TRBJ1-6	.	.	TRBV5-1	CASSLLTGYESLHF	TGCGCCAGCAGCTTACTGACGGGGTATGAGTCCCTCCACTTT
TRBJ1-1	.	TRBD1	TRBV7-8	CASSRDRGMNTEAFF	TGTGCCAGCAGCCGAGACAGGGGGATGAACACTGAAGCTTTCTTT
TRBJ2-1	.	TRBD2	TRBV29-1	CSVEGLASSYNEQFF	TGCAGCGTTGAGGGACTAGCCAGCTCCTACAATGAGCAGTTCTTC
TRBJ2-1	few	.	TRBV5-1	CASSYSTRANEQFF	TGCGCCAGCAGCTACTCGACTCGAGCCAATGAGCAGTTCTTC
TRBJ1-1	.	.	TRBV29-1	CSVGQLNTEAFF	TGCAGCGTTGGACAGCTGAACACTGAAGCTTTCTTT
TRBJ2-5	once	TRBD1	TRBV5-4	CASSSDRGETQYF	TGTGCCAGCAGCTCCGACAGGGGAGAGACCCAGTACTTC
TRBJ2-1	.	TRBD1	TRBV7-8	CASSRGQFNEQFF	TGTGCCAGCAGCCGGGGACAGTTCAATGAGCAGTTCTTC
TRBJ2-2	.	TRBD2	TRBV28	CASTGREGGTGELFF	TGTGCCAGCACCGGACGGGAGGGGGGCACCGGGGAGCTGTTTTTT
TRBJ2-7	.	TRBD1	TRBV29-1	CSVEGGQGANEQYF	TGCAGCGTTGAAGGAGGACAGGGGGCAAACGAGCAGTACTTC
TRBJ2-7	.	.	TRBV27	CASNSYRAGSSYEQYF	TGTGCCAGCAATAGTTACAGGGCTGGGAGCTCCTACGAGCAGTACTTC
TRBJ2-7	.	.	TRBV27	CASSLGLAYEQYF	TGTGCCAGCAGTTTGGGACTTGCCTACGAGCAGTACTTC
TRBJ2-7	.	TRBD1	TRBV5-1	CASSPRQGSGEQYF	TGCGCCAGCAGCCCACGACAGGGGTCCGGCGAGCAGTACTTC
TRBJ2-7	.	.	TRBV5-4	CASSLNRAMGEQYF	TGTGCCAGCAGCTTGAACAGGGCCATGGGGGAGCAGTACTTC
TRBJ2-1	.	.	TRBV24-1	CATSDEQGNEQFF	TGTGCCACCAGTGATGAGCAGGGCAATGAGCAGTTCTTC
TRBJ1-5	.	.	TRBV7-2	CASSGGGNQPQHF	TGTGCCAGCAGCGGGGGGGGCAATCAGCCCCAGCATTTT
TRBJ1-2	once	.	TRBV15	CATSRGRGSFNYGYTF	TGTGCCACCAGCAGAGGTCGGGGGTCGTTTAACTATGGCTACACCTTC
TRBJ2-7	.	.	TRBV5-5	CASSASADTAVYEQYF	TGTGCCAGCTCCGCCTCTGCGGACACTGCGGTCTACGAGCAGTACTTC
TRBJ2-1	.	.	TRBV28	CASRRTSSYNEQFF	TGTGCCAGCAGGAGAACTAGCTCCTACAATGAGCAGTTCTTC
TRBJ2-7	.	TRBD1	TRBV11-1	CASRRTGTGPYEQYF	TGTGCCAGCAGAAGAACCGGGACAGGCCCTTACGAGCAGTACTTC
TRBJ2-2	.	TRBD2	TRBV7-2	CASTLLGLAGAGELFF	TGTGCCAGCACCCTGCTGGGACTAGCGGGTGCCGGGGAGCTGTTTTTT
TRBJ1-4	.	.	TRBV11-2	CASSLTGRNEKLFF	TGTGCCAGCAGCTTGACAGGCCGTAATGAAAAACTGTTTTTT